This entry lists 9 T cell receptor beta chains sequenced from one sample in a study of radiotherapy plus CTLA-4 blockade in lung cancer. Profiling relied on immunoSEQ multiplex PCR, and the TCRdb table lists in-frame clones only, not all of them. Among about 100,000 clones listed, roughly 85% were seen once. The material was peripheral blood, obtained from a patient treated with radiotherapy plus ipilimumab. Source of these receptors: a human donor with non-small cell lung cancer who had stable disease on radiotherapy plus ipilimumab.

The CDR3 sequence: CASSLDRESYNEQFF. CDR3 bases: TGTGCCAGCAGCTTGGACAGGGAGTCCTACAATGAGCAGTTCTTC. This chain connects TRBV5-4 to TRBJ2-1, with a possible D match to TRBD1 (6 bases). The germline V gene has CDR1 SGHNT and CDR2 YYREEE (reference sequence). The CDR3 runs 15 residues. V dropped 0 bases and J dropped 1 base, with 8 bases sitting between them.

The chain employs TRBV9 and TRBJ2-2; D uncertain. This CDR3 comprises 15 residues. Trimming took off 0 bases at V and 7 bases at J, with 13 bases between the two ends. Per the germline V gene, CDR1 is SGDLS and CDR2 is YYNGEE. The CDR3 protein is CASSVEAPGIGELFF. The CDR3 nucleotides are TGTGCCAGCAGCGTAGAAGCCCCGGGCATCGGGGAGCTGTTTTTT.

The V call is TRBV2, the J call TRBJ1-4; TRBD1 aligns across 10 bases. CDR3 length: 15 residues. Germline loops: CDR1 SNHLY, CDR2 FYNNEI. Losses at the gene ends were 6 bases for V and 4 bases for J; bases not matched to a gene: 5. CDR3 amino acids: CASREGQGLNEKLFF. CDR3 coding DNA: TGTGCCAGCAGGGAGGGACAGGGGCTTAATGAAAAACTGTTTTTT.

The rearrangement joins TRBV7-6 to TRBJ2-6; D ambiguous. Looked up from germline, CDR1 is SGHVS and CDR2 is FNYEAQ. The V gene lost 2 bases and the J gene lost 0 bases, with 11 bases spanning the gap. The CDR3 totals 17 residues. CDR3 DNA sequence: TGTGCCAGCAGCTTAAGGTCCGGTAACTCTGGGGCCAACGTCCTGACTTTC. This gives the protein CASSLRSGNSGANVLTF.

The V gene is TRBV6-5, the J gene TRBJ2-1, with D hard to call. Deletions cut 6 bases from V and 7 bases from J, with 10 bases between. Germline-derived CDR1 and CDR2 are MNHEY and SVGAGI. The CDR3 covers 12 residues. In DNA, the CDR3 is TGTGCCAGCAGGGGCAACGAAAATGAGCAGTTCTTC. Translating it yields CASRGNENEQFF.

The chain joins TRBV20-1 to TRBJ2-1, with D perhaps matching TRBD2 (5 bases). CDR3 length equals 11 residues. The germline V gene encodes CDR1 DFQATT and CDR2 SNEGSKA (reference sequence). The ends were cut back, 0 bases at V and 13 bases at J, with 10 bases in the middle. The CDR3, as DNA: TGCAGTGCTAGAGAGGACTCCGGCCAGTTCTTC. This encodes CSAREDSGQFF.

The chain is built from TRBV19 and TRBJ1-5; D gene uncertain. The CDR3 loop spans 15 amino acids. V was shortened by 3 bases and J by 1 base, with 10 bases between the two germline ends. Germline V CDR1 and CDR2: LNHDA, SQIVND (reference sequence). CDR3 bases: TGTGCCAGTAGTATGTCAGGCAGAAGCAATCAGCCCCAGCATTTT. This translates into CASSMSGRSNQPQHF.

The chain links TRBV5-1 to TRBJ2-7; tentative D call: TRBD2 (6 bases). CDR1 and CDR2 (germline): SGHRS, YFSETQ. The V end was cut by 0 bases, the J end by 3 bases, with 16 bases between. This CDR3 is 16 amino acids long. CDR3 sequence (DNA): TGCGCCAGCAGCTTGGATAGGAGGCAGGAGGGCTACGAGCAGTACTTC. This translates into CASSLDRRQEGYEQYF.

This sequence joins TRBV28 and TRBJ2-5, with 8 bases that match TRBD1. The end of the DNA fits TRBJ2-7 better, so the J call may be wrong. This CDR3 comprises 15 residues. In germline, CDR1 is MDHEN, CDR2 SYDVKM. The CDR3 coding sequence is TGTGCCAGCAGTTCCGGGACAGGTGGATCCTACGAGCAGTACTTC. The encoded protein is CASSSGTGGSYEQYF.